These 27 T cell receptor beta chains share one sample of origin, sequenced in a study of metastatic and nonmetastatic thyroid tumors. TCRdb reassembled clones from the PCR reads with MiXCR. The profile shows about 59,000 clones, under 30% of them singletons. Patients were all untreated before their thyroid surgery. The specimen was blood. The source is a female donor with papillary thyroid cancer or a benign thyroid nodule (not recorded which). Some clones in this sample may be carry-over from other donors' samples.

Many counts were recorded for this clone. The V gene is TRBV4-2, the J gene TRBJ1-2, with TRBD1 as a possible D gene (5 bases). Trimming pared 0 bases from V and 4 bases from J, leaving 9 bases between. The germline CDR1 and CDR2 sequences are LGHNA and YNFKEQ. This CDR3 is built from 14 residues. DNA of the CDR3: TGTGCCAGCAGCCAAGAGCGGGACGGCTATGGCTACACCTTC. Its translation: CASSQERDGYGYTF.

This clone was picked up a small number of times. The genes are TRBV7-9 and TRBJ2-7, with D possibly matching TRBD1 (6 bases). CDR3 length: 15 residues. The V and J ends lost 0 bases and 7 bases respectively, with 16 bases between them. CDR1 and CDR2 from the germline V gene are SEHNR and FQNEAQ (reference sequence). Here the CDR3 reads CASSLAVGAEGEQYF. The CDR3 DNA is TGTGCCAGCAGCTTAGCGGTGGGGGCTGAAGGTGAGCAGTACTTC.

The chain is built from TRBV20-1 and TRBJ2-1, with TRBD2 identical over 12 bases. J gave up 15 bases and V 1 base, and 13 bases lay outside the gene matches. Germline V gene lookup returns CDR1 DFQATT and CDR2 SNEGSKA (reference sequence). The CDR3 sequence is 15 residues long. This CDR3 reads CSARAPTSGSSEGFF. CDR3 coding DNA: TGCAGTGCTAGAGCCCCGACTAGCGGGAGTTCTGAGGGGTTCTTC.

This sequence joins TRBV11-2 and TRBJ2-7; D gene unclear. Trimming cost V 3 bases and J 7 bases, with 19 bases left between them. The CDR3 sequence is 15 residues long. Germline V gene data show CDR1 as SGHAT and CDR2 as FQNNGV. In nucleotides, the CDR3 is TGTGCCAGCAGCTTCTCCCGGGCACAACATCTAGAGCAGTACTTC. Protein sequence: CASSFSRAQHLEQYF.

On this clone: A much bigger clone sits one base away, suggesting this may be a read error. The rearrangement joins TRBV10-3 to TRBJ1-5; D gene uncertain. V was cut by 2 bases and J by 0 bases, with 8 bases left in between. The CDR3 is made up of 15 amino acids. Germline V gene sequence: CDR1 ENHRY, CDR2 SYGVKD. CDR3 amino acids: CAISEVRNSNQPQHF. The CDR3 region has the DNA TGTGCCATCAGTGAGGTACGGAATAGCAATCAGCCCCAGCATTTT.

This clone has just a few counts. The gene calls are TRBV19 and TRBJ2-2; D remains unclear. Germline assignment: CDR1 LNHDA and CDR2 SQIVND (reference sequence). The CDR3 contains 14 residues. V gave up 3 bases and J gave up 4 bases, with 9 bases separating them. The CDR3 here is CASSIHKSTGELFF. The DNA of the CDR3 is TGTGCCAGTAGTATTCACAAATCCACCGGGGAGCTGTTTTTT.

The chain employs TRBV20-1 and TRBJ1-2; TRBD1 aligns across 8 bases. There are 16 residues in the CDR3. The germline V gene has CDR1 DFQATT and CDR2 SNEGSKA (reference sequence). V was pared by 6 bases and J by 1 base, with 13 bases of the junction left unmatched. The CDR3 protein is CSARDISGGHNYGYTF. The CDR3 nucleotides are TGCAGTGCCAGGGATATTTCAGGGGGCCATAACTATGGCTACACCTTC.

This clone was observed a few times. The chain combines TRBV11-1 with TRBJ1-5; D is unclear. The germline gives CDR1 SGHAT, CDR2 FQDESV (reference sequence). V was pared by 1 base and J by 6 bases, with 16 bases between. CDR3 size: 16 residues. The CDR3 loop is CASSLEVVLLGQPQHF. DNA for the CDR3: TGTGCCAGCAGCTTAGAGGTGGTGTTGTTGGGTCAGCCCCAGCATTTT.

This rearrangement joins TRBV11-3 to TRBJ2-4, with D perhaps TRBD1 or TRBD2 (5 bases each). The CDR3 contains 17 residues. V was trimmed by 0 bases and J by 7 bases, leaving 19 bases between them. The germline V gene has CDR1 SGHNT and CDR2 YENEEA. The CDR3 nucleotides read TGTGCCAGCAGCTTAGAGGGTTTTGCTTTTCGGGGCAACATTCAGTACTTC. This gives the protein CASSLEGFAFRGNIQYF. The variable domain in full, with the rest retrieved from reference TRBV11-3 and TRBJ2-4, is EAGVVQSPRYKIIEKKQPVAFWCNPISGHNTLYWYLQNLGQGPELLIRYENEEAVDDSQLPKDRFSAERLKGVDSTLKIQPAELGDSAVYLCASSLEGFAFRGNIQYFGAGTRLSVL.

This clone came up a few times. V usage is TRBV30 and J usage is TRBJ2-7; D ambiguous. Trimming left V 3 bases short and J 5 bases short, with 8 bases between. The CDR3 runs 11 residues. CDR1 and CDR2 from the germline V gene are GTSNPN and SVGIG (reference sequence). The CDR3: CAWSVEHEQYF. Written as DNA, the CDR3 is TGTGCCTGGAGCGTGGAACACGAGCAGTACTTC.

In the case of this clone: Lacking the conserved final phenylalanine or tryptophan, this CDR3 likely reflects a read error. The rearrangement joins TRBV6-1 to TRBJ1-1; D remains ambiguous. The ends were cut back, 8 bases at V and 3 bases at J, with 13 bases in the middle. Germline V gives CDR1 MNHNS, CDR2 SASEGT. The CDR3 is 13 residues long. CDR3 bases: TGTGCCAGCCAAGAAGGAATTTACACTGAAGCTTTCATT. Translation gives CASQEGIYTEAFI.

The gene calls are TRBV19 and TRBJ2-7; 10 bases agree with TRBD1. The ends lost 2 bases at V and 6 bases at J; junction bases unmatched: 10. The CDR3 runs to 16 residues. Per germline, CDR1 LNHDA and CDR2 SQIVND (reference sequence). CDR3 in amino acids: CASSIQFSGTGVEQYF. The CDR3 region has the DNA TGTGCCAGTAGTATACAGTTTTCGGGGACAGGGGTCGAGCAGTACTTC.

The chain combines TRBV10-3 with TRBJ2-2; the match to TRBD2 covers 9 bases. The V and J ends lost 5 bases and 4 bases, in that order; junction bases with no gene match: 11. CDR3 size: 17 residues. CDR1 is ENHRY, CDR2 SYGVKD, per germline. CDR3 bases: TGTGCCATCAGTACTCTTAGCGGGAGACAATCCACCGGGGAGCTGTTTTTT. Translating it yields CAISTLSGRQSTGELFF.

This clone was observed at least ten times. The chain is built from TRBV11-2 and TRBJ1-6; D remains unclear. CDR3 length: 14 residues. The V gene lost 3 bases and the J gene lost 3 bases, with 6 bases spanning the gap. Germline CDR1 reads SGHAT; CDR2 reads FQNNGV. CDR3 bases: TGTGCCAGCAGCTTTGCGCTCTATAATTCACCCCTCCACTTT. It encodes CASSFALYNSPLHF.

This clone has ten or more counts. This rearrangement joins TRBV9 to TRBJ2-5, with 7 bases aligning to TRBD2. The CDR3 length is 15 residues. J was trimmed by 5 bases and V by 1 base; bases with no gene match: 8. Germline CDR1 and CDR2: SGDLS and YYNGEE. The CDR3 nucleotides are TGTGCCAGCAGCGTAAGGCTAGCGGATGGGGAGACCCAGTACTTC. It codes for CASSVRLADGETQYF. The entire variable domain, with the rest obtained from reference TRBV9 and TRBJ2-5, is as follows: DSGVTQTPKHLITATGQRVTLRCSPRSGDLSVYWYQQSLDQGLQFLIQYYNGEERAKGNILERFSAQQFPDLHSELNLSSLELGDSALYFCASSVRLADGETQYFGPGTRLLVL.

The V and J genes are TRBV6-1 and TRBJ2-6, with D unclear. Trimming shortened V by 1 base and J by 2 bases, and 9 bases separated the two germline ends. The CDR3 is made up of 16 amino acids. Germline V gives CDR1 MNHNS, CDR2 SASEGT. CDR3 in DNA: TGTGCCAGCAGTGAAGGGGTGACCGCTGGGGCCAACGTCCTGACTTTC. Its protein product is CASSEGVTAGANVLTF.

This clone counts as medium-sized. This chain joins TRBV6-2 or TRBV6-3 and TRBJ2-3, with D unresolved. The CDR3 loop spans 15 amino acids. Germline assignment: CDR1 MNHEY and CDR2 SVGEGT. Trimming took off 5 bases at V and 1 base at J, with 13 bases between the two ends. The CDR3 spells CASSHPRAGTDTQYF. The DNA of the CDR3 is TGTGCCAGCAGTCACCCTCGGGCGGGCACAGATACGCAGTATTTT.

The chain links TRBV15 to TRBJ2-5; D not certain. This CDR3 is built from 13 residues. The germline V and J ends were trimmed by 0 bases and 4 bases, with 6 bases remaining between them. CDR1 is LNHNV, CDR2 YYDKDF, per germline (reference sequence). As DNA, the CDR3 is TGTGCCACCAGCAGAGATCCCCCAGAGACCCAGTACTTC. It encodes CATSRDPPETQYF.

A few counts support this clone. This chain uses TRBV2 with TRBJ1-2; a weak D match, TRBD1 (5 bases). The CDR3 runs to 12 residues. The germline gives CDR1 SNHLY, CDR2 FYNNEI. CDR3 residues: CAGREGVYGYTF. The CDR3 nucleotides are TGTGCGGGCAGGGAAGGGGTTTATGGCTACACCTTC. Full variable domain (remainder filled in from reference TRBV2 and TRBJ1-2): EPEVTQTPSHQVTQMGQEVILRCVPISNHLYFYWYRQILGQKVEFLVSFYNNEISEKSEIFDDQFSVERPDGSNFTLKIRSTKLEDSAMYFCAGREGVYGYTFGSGTRLTVV.

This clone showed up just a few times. The CDR3 nucleotides are TGCAGTGCTTCCCCGGCCGGGAGCACAGATACGCAGTATTTT. Amino acids: CSASPAGSTDTQYF. This sequence joins TRBV20-1 and TRBJ2-3; no clear D. Trimming shortened V by 5 bases and J by 0 bases, and 12 bases separated the two germline ends. Germline assignment: CDR1 DFQATT and CDR2 SNEGSKA (reference sequence). The CDR3 has 14 residues.

In DNA form, the CDR3 reads TGTGCCAGCAGCTTTGGAGGGTACACCGGGGAGCTGTTTTTT. This translates into CASSFGGYTGELFF. The chain uses TRBV13 and TRBJ2-2; D may be TRBD2 (6 bases). The germline V gene has CDR1 PRHDT and CDR2 FYEKMQ (reference sequence). The CDR3 runs 14 residues. Trimming took off 3 bases at V and 3 bases at J, with 8 bases between the two ends.

Here the CDR3 DNA reads TGTGCCAGCAGTAGGGCGGGAGGCTACACCTTC. Encoded protein: CASSRAGGYTF. The chain employs TRBV6-1 and TRBJ1-2, with D unresolved. From germline, CDR1 is MNHNS and CDR2 SASEGT. Trimming took off 5 bases at V and 8 bases at J, with 9 bases between the two ends. The CDR3 runs to 11 residues.

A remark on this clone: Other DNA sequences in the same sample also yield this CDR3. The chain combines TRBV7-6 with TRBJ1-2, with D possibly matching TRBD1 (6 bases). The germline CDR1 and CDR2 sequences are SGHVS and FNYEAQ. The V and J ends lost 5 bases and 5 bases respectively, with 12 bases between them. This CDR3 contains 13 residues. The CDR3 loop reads CASSLGQRYGYTF. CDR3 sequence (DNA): TGTGCCAGCAGCCTTGGACAGCGGTATGGCTACACCTTC.

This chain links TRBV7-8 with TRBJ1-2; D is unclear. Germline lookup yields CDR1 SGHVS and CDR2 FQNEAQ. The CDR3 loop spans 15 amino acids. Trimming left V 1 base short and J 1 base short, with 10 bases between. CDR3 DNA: TGTGCCAGCAGCTTAGGCCGCAGCCTTAACTATGGCTACACCTTC. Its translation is CASSLGRSLNYGYTF.

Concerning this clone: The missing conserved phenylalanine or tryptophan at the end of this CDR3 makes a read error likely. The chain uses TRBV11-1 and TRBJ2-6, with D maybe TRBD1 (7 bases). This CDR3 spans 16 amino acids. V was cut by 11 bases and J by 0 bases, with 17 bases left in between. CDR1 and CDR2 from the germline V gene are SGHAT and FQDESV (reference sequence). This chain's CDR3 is CAGGGDSFSGANVLTL. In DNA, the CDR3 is TGTGCCGGGGGCGGGGACAGTTTCTCTGGGGCCAACGTCCTGACTCTC.

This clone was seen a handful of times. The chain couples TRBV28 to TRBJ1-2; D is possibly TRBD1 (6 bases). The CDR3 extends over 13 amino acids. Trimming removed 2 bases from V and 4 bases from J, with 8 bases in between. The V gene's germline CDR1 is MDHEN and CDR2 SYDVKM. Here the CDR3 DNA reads TGTGCCAGCAGTTTAGAGGGGGGCTATGGCTACACCTTC. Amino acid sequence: CASSLEGGYGYTF.

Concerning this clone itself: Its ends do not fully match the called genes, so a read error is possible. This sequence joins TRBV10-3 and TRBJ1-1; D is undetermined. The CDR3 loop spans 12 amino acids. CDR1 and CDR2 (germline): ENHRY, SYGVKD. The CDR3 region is CATSVEGTEAFF. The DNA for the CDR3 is TGTGCCACCAGTGTAGAGGGCACTGAAGCTTTCTTT.